Following are 13 T cell receptor beta chains from one sample sequenced in a study of blood T cell repertoires in COVID-19. The table came from immunoSEQ multiplex PCR; TCRdb's copy has only in-frame clones and leaves some out. The data hold approximately 500,000 clones, with roughly 89% observed a single time. The sequencing sample was made of peripheral blood. The receptors stem from a young man with COVID-19, enrolled during active disease.

The CDR3 sequence: CASSLGGLQGRREKLFF. In DNA form, the CDR3 reads TGTGCCAGCAGCTTGGGGGGATTACAGGGGCGGCGAGAAAAACTGTTTTTT. This sequence joins TRBV5-8 and TRBJ1-4; 7 bases are a match to TRBD1. From germline, CDR1 is SGHTS and CDR2 YDEGEE. V lost 0 bases to trimming and J lost 8 bases; unmatched junction nucleotides: 13. The CDR3 contains 17 residues.

The chain recombines TRBV20-1 with TRBJ1-3, with TRBD1 matching over 7 bases. Germline CDR1 DFQATT, CDR2 SNEGSKA (reference sequence). J was trimmed by 0 bases and V by 3 bases; bases with no gene match: 5. This CDR3 comprises 15 residues. The CDR3: CSASRGQLSGNTIYF. The CDR3 nucleotides are TGCAGTGCTAGTAGGGGGCAACTCTCTGGAAACACCATATATTTT.

The CDR3 sequence: CASSLNSGLAGGPSFSQYF. The CDR3 bases are TGTGCCAGCAGCTTAAATTCTGGGCTAGCGGGGGGGCCCTCTTTTTCGCAGTATTTT. The chain has TRBV7-8 and TRBJ2-3; 12 nucleotides match TRBD2. This CDR3 spans 19 amino acids. In germline, CDR1 is SGHVS, CDR2 FQNEAQ. V shed 2 bases and J 10 bases; nucleotides not matched to a gene: 19.

This clone is a singleton in its sample. V usage is TRBV7-9 and J usage is TRBJ2-7, with 7 bases lining up with TRBD1. Trimming removed 5 bases from V and 0 bases from J; junction bases left unmatched: 10. This CDR3 spans 16 amino acids. Germline-derived CDR1 and CDR2 are SEHNR and FQNEAQ (reference sequence). The DNA for the CDR3 is TGTGCCAGCAGCCTTGGATATTGGGACAGCTCCTACGAGCAGTACTTC. It codes for CASSLGYWDSSYEQYF.

This clone was seen once. The rearrangement links TRBV6-6 to TRBJ1-6, with 9 nucleotides matching TRBD1. CDR1 is MNHNY, CDR2 SVGAGI, per germline (reference sequence). Trimming removed 5 bases from V and 0 bases from J; junction bases left unmatched: 11. The CDR3 has 19 amino acids. The CDR3, as DNA: TGTGCCAGCAGTCTATATACAGGGGGCCGCGGCTCCTATAATTCACCCCTCCACTTT. This sequence encodes CASSLYTGGRGSYNSPLHF.

V gene TRBV6-4 combines with J gene TRBJ2-2, with D possibly being TRBD2 (5 bases). In germline, CDR1 is MRHNA, CDR2 SNTAGT. Trimming stripped 4 bases from V and 2 bases from J, with 5 bases between. The CDR3 contains 13 residues. The CDR3 bases are TGTGCCAGCAGTGCTAGCAACACCGGGGAGCTGTTTTTT. This sequence encodes CASSASNTGELFF.

The rearrangement joins TRBV10-3 to TRBJ1-1; D unclear. The CDR3 sequence is 13 residues long. Trimming removed 3 bases from V and 3 bases from J, with 8 bases in between. Germline CDR1 reads ENHRY; CDR2 reads SYGVKD. The CDR3 DNA reads as TGTGCCATCAGTGAAAGGGAGGACACTGAAGCTTTCTTT. Translation: CAISEREDTEAFF.

V is TRBV6-1 and J is TRBJ2-1; 11 positions match TRBD2. The CDR3 has 17 amino acids. V was clipped by 1 base and J by 10 bases; unmatched bases: 12. Germline CDR1 and CDR2: MNHNS and SASEGT. CDR3 amino acids: CASSEVGSGGALAEQFF. CDR3 bases: TGTGCCAGCAGTGAAGTAGGTAGCGGGGGGGCACTAGCCGAGCAGTTCTTC.

The V call is TRBV7-2, the J call TRBJ2-7, with a tentative D call TRBD2 (6 bases). The CDR3 loop spans 14 amino acids. V was trimmed by 1 base and J by 3 bases, leaving 10 bases between them. Germline CDR1 is SGHTA and CDR2 is FQGNSA. The CDR3 is CASSLELGGYEQYF. The DNA of the CDR3 is TGTGCCAGCAGCTTAGAGTTGGGGGGCTACGAGCAGTACTTC.

The chain combines TRBV2 with TRBJ1-2; possible D gene TRBD1, 5 bases. The germline gives CDR1 SNHLY, CDR2 FYNNEI. Trimming shortened V by 6 bases and J by 7 bases, and 18 bases separated the two germline ends. There are 14 residues in the CDR3. The CDR3 protein is CASRPGLRNPGYTF. The CDR3 nucleotides read TGTGCCAGCAGACCGGGACTAAGAAATCCTGGCTACACCTTC.

This clone has more than one count but fewer than ten. The chain links TRBV3-1 (or the pseudogene TRBV3-2) to TRBJ1-1; 8 nucleotides align to TRBD1. J was trimmed by 4 bases and V by 2 bases; bases with no gene match: 0. The CDR3 contains 13 residues. From germline, CDR1 is LGHDT and CDR2 YNNKEL (reference sequence). In DNA form, the CDR3 reads TGTGCCAGCAGCCAACAGGGGGCCACTGAAGCTTTCTTT. It encodes CASSQQGATEAFF.

The chain carries TRBV14 and TRBJ1-6, with TRBD1 matching 12 bases. The CDR3 runs to 17 residues. Germline-derived CDR1 and CDR2 are SGHDN and FVKESK. J lost 10 bases, V lost 5 bases, and 12 bases had no gene match. Written as DNA, the CDR3 is TGTGCCAGCAGCGATACACCGGGACAGGGGGCTAGGTCACCCCTCCACTTT. It specifies CASSDTPGQGARSPLHF.

The chain couples TRBV7-9 to TRBJ2-5; 9 positions match TRBD2. V lost 4 bases and J lost 3; bases outside the gene matches: 3. The germline V gene has CDR1 SEHNR and CDR2 FQNEAQ (reference sequence). The CDR3 has 14 amino acids. The CDR3 DNA follows: TGTGCCAGCAGCTCGACTAGCGGTGAAGAGACCCAGTACTTC. It is translated as CASSSTSGEETQYF. The full variable domain, completed using reference TRBV7-9 and TRBJ2-5, is DTGVSQNPRHKITKRGQNVTFRCDPISEHNRLYWYRQTLGQGPEFLTYFQNEAQLEKSRLLSDRFSAERPKGSFSTLEIQRTEQGDSAMYLCASSSTSGEETQYFGPGTRLLVL.